A single sample gave rise to the 7 T cell receptor beta chains below, sequenced in a study of cytomegalovirus exposure and HLA in healthy donors. PCR primers comprised 60 Vbeta and 13 Jbeta primers. Here immunoSEQ multiplex PCR was the method, and the copy in TCRdb shows in-frame clones only, minus some. The profile covers about 38,000 clones, with 86% appearing a single time and about an eighth taken by the ten largest. The sequencing sample was made of PBMCs. The receptors were gathered from a woman aged 35 to 49 in good health and CMV-seropositive.

The CDR3 DNA follows: TGTGCCAGCAGTAAGGACAGGTGGGAAGCTTTCTTT. Residues: CASSKDRWEAFF. The chain uses TRBV2 and TRBJ1-1; 7 positions agree with TRBD1. Unmatched junction bases numbered 5, after V lost 5 bases and J lost 8 bases. The germline V gene has CDR1 SNHLY and CDR2 FYNNEI. This CDR3 region has 12 residues.

The chain employs TRBV28 and TRBJ2-7; tentatively, D is TRBD1 (5 bases). The germline gives CDR1 MDHEN, CDR2 SYDVKM. This CDR3 comprises 15 residues. Trimming shortened V by 1 base and J by 4 bases, and 14 bases separated the two germline ends. The CDR3 here is CASSLFVGPRYEQYF. CDR3 DNA sequence: TGTGCCAGCAGTTTATTCGTGGGGCCGCGGTACGAGCAGTACTTC.

This chain joins TRBV10-3 and TRBJ1-1; maybe TRBD1 (5 bases). The CDR3 runs to 12 residues. Germline V lookup: CDR1 ENHRY, CDR2 SYGVKD. Trimming pared 6 bases from V and 6 bases from J, leaving 11 bases between. CDR3 residues: CAIRGEVAEAFF. The CDR3 nucleotides are TGTGCCATCAGGGGGGAGGTGGCTGAAGCTTTCTTT.

The chain employs TRBV27 and TRBJ1-2, with TRBD1 matching over 10 bases. Losses at the gene ends were 6 bases for V and 7 bases for J; bases not matched to a gene: 8. CDR1 MNHEY and CDR2 SMNVEV come from the germline V gene (reference sequence). This CDR3 region has 14 residues. Here the CDR3 reads CASSRDRGLGGYTF. The CDR3 coding sequence is TGTGCCAGCAGCCGGGACAGGGGATTAGGTGGCTACACCTTC.

This chain joins TRBV28 and TRBJ2-7, with D perhaps TRBD1 (6 bases). V gave up 3 bases and J gave up 6 bases, with 33 bases separating them. This CDR3 comprises 20 residues. Germline V gives CDR1 MDHEN, CDR2 SYDVKM. Written as DNA, the CDR3 is TGTGCCAGCAGTTTTGTCGGTAGACAGGTTTGGGGGTACCTGATGGGCGAGCAGTACTTC. Protein: CASSFVGRQVWGYLMGEQYF.

The CDR3 spells CASSRTGIGDEQYF. In DNA form, the CDR3 reads TGTGCCAGCAGTCGGACAGGTATCGGGGACGAGCAGTACTTC. The V and J genes are TRBV6-5 and TRBJ2-7, with 7 nucleotides matching TRBD1. Germline V gives CDR1 MNHEY, CDR2 SVGAGI. Germline trimming cut 5 bases from V and 5 bases from J; bases unmatched to any gene: 9. The CDR3 has 14 amino acids.

This chain links TRBV7-3 with TRBJ1-3; no reliable D call. In germline, CDR1 is SGHTA, CDR2 FQGTGA. CDR3 length: 15 amino acids. V was trimmed by 0 bases and J by 0 bases, leaving 6 bases between them. This CDR3 is CASSLTGLSGNTIYF. As DNA, the CDR3 is TGTGCCAGCAGCTTAACAGGACTCTCTGGAAACACCATATATTTT.